The next 27 T cell receptor beta chains were all read from a single sample in a study of blood T cell repertoires in COVID-19. The repertoire was sequenced with immunoSEQ multiplex PCR; TCRdb's copy has only in-frame clones and lacks some. In the table there are under 250,000 clones, roughly 89% of which are singletons. Sequenced material: PBMCs or T cells enriched from blood (not recorded which). The receptors derive from a woman under 40 with acute COVID-19.

The chain recombines TRBV28 with TRBJ1-4; 7 bases fit TRBD1. J was trimmed by 8 bases and V by 4 bases; bases with no gene match: 1. The V gene's germline CDR1 is MDHEN and CDR2 SYDVKM. The CDR3 contains 12 residues. The CDR3 sequence: CASSSGGEKLFF. CDR3 sequence (DNA): TGTGCCAGCAGTTCAGGGGGGGAAAAACTGTTTTTT.

This chain links TRBV5-1 with TRBJ2-5, with 10 bases fitting TRBD1. This CDR3 spans 16 amino acids. Germline CDR1 and CDR2: SGHRS and YFSETQ. With V trimmed by 2 bases and J by 0 bases, 4 bases remained unmatched. CDR3 sequence: CASSFGTGDYQETQYF. CDR3 nucleotide sequence: TGCGCCAGCAGCTTTGGGACAGGGGATTACCAAGAGACCCAGTACTTC.

The chain links TRBV7-9 to TRBJ1-3; D is ambiguous. The CDR3 consists of 14 residues. V was shortened by 3 bases and J by 8 bases, with 14 bases between the two germline ends. The germline gives CDR1 SEHNR, CDR2 FQNEAQ (reference sequence). The CDR3 DNA reads as TGTGCCAGCAGCTTGCCCCTGGAGGGCCACACCATATATTTT. It codes for CASSLPLEGHTIYF.

This chain joins TRBV12-5 and TRBJ1-2; 7 bases align to TRBD1. Germline lookup yields CDR1 LGHNT and CDR2 FRNRAP. V dropped 7 bases and J dropped 7; count of bases not matched to a gene: 12. This CDR3 is 14 amino acids long. The CDR3 bases are TGTGCTAGTGCCCTGGACAGGCGTCTAAGTGGCTACACCTTC. Amino acid sequence: CASALDRRLSGYTF.

This sequence joins TRBV24-1 and TRBJ2-3, with 8 bases that match TRBD2. The ends lost 10 bases at V and 2 bases at J; junction bases unmatched: 10. Per germline, CDR1 KGHDR and CDR2 SFDVKD. CDR3 size: 15 residues. The CDR3 DNA is TGTGCCACTAAGGGGAGCGGGGGAGACACAGATACGCAGTATTTT. Its translation is CATKGSGGDTDTQYF.

This clone was seen a handful of times. In DNA, the CDR3 is TGTGCCAGCAGTTACTTACCGGGACAGGTCTATAGCAATCAGCCCCAGCATTTT. This encodes CASSYLPGQVYSNQPQHF. The V call is TRBV6-2 or TRBV6-3, the J call TRBJ1-5; TRBD1 matches at 8 bases. This CDR3 region has 18 residues. The V gene's germline CDR1 is MNHEY and CDR2 SVGEGT. V trimming: 1 base; J trimming: 0 bases; junction bases outside the gene matches: 8.

This clone was picked up one time. This sequence joins TRBV5-4 and TRBJ2-3; 16 bases match TRBD2. Trimming at V came to 0 bases and at J to 3 bases, leaving 4 bases not matched to a gene. The CDR3 is 18 amino acids. Germline assignment: CDR1 SGHNT and CDR2 YYREEE (reference sequence). CDR3 residues: CASSLGGTSGGATDTQYF. In nucleotides, the CDR3 is TGTGCCAGCAGCTTGGGAGGGACTAGCGGGGGGGCAACAGATACGCAGTATTTT.

This chain links TRBV3-1 (or the pseudogene TRBV3-2) with TRBJ2-3, with 9 positions matching TRBD1. With V trimmed by 1 base and J by 5 bases, 7 bases remained unmatched. The CDR3 has 16 amino acids. CDR1 and CDR2 from the germline V gene are LGHDT and YNNKEL (reference sequence). CDR3 nucleotide sequence: TGTGCCAGCAGCCAAGGTGGGAGGACAGGGGTAGATACGCAGTATTTT. This sequence encodes CASSQGGRTGVDTQYF.

The V and J genes are TRBV19 and TRBJ2-1; 9 nucleotides match TRBD2. The CDR3 contains 14 residues. Germline V lookup: CDR1 LNHDA, CDR2 SQIVND (reference sequence). With V trimmed by 3 bases and J by 7 bases, 4 bases remained unmatched. The CDR3 DNA sequence: TGTGCCAGTAGTATTCCTAGCGGGGCTAATGAGCAGTTCTTC. Amino acid sequence: CASSIPSGANEQFF.

The rearrangement uses TRBV7-2 and TRBJ2-1; 8 nucleotides match TRBD2. Germline V gene sequence: CDR1 SGHTA, CDR2 FQGNSA. The CDR3 covers 15 residues. The trim removed 7 bases at V and 10 bases at J, leaving 15 bases unmatched. The CDR3 spells CASNYGLAGGGEQFF. The CDR3 bases are TGTGCCAGCAACTACGGACTAGCCGGTGGGGGGGAGCAGTTCTTC.

The rearrangement links TRBV19 to TRBJ1-2; TRBD1 matches 7 bases. The CDR3 spans 17 residues. J lost 8 bases, V lost 3 bases, and 18 bases had no gene match. The germline V gene encodes CDR1 LNHDA and CDR2 SQIVND (reference sequence). Here the CDR3 DNA reads TGTGCCAGTAGTATGGGAGGACAGGAGGTCGAGTATGGAGGCTACACCTTC. It codes for CASSMGGQEVEYGGYTF.

V usage is TRBV9 and J usage is TRBJ2-3; 11 bases map to TRBD2. Germline V gene data show CDR1 as SGDLS and CDR2 as YYNGEE. V trimming: 3 bases; J trimming: 5 bases; junction bases outside the gene matches: 11. There are 17 residues in the CDR3. The CDR3 is CASSDPFSGGAGDTQYF. CDR3 DNA sequence: TGTGCCAGCAGCGATCCCTTTAGCGGGGGGGCAGGAGATACGCAGTATTTT.

The chain employs TRBV20-1 and TRBJ1-2; D is possibly TRBD1 (5 bases). This CDR3 spans 11 amino acids. CDR1 and CDR2 (germline): DFQATT, SNEGSKA (reference sequence). V gave up 0 bases and J gave up 10 bases, with 9 bases separating them. This CDR3 reads CSARELGLYTF. In DNA form, the CDR3 reads TGCAGTGCTAGAGAACTGGGGCTCTACACCTTC.

V gene TRBV9 combines with J gene TRBJ2-3, with 11 bases that match TRBD2. The V gene's germline CDR1 is SGDLS and CDR2 YYNGEE. V lost 4 bases to trimming and J lost 6 bases; unmatched junction nucleotides: 10. This CDR3 region has 16 residues. CDR3 DNA: TGTGCCAGCAGCTCCCCGTCTAGCGGGGGGTATGATACGCAGTATTTT. Translating gives CASSSPSSGGYDTQYF.

This clone was picked up a small number of times. This chain connects TRBV6-4 to TRBJ2-3, with a weak D call TRBD2 (8 bases). This CDR3 contains 15 residues. Germline-derived CDR1 and CDR2 are MRHNA and SNTAGT. V was cut by 5 bases and J by 4 bases, with 16 bases left in between. The DNA for the CDR3 is TGTGCCAGCAGTAGCGGGGGCCAGGGGGCAGATACGCAGTATTTT. It yields the protein CASSSGGQGADTQYF.

This clone was detected once. This chain links TRBV5-1 with TRBJ1-1; D is uncertain. V was trimmed by 3 bases and J by 4 bases, leaving 13 bases between them. Germline values: CDR1 SGHRS, CDR2 YFSETQ. The CDR3 is made up of 14 amino acids. CDR3: CASSSIGGPTEAFF. The CDR3 region has the DNA TGCGCCAGCAGCTCAATTGGAGGGCCCACTGAAGCTTTCTTT.

The V call is TRBV25-1, the J call TRBJ2-7, with 8 nucleotides matching TRBD1. Germline V lookup: CDR1 MGHDK, CDR2 SYGVNS. V lost 0 bases and J lost 1; bases outside the gene matches: 8. This CDR3 has 17 amino acids. CDR3 sequence reads: CASSEYFPQGESYEQYF. The DNA of the CDR3 is TGTGCCAGCAGTGAATACTTCCCACAGGGGGAATCCTACGAGCAGTACTTC.

The chain couples TRBV7-9 to TRBJ1-1; a weak D match, TRBD1 (5 bases). Germline CDR1 and CDR2: SEHNR and FQNEAQ (reference sequence). Trimming removed 5 bases from V and 4 bases from J, with 14 bases in between. CDR3 length: 14 residues. CDR3 in amino acids: CASSPQGSGTEAFF. The CDR3 DNA is TGTGCCAGCAGCCCCCAGGGTAGCGGCACTGAAGCTTTCTTT.

The chain carries TRBV4-1 and TRBJ1-1; no clear D gene. Trimming shortened V by 0 bases and J by 6 bases, and 11 bases separated the two germline ends. This CDR3 has 14 residues. The germline CDR1 and CDR2 sequences are MGHRA and YSYEKL. This CDR3 reads CASSQDWQVSEAFF. The CDR3, as DNA: TGCGCCAGCAGCCAAGATTGGCAAGTGTCTGAAGCTTTCTTT.

In its sample, this clone was seen once. This chain connects TRBV12-3 or TRBV12-4 to TRBJ1-1, with D possibly matching TRBD1 (5 bases). The germline V and J ends were trimmed by 6 bases and 6 bases, with 14 bases remaining between them. The CDR3 covers 13 residues. Written as DNA, the CDR3 is TGTGCCAGCAGCTGGGGGGGGGTGGCTGAAGCTTTCTTT. It is translated as CASSWGGVAEAFF.

The genes are TRBV10-1 and TRBJ2-2; 7 bases align to TRBD1. The CDR3 consists of 13 residues. The germline V gene encodes CDR1 WNHNN and CDR2 SYGVQD (reference sequence). After removal of 9 bases from V and 7 bases from J, the junction contained 8 bases not matched to a gene. This CDR3 reads CASSGQLFGELFF. CDR3 DNA sequence: TGCGCCAGTTCGGGACAGCTGTTCGGGGAGCTGTTTTTT.

This rearrangement joins TRBV2 to TRBJ1-2; 7 bases are shared with TRBD1. The CDR3 is 15 residues long. The germline V gene encodes CDR1 SNHLY and CDR2 FYNNEI. The trim removed 8 bases at V and 6 bases at J, leaving 15 bases unmatched. CDR3 coding DNA: TGTGCCAGCCGACATGAGACAGGGTTGGCAAATGGCTACACCTTC. It specifies CASRHETGLANGYTF. The full variable domain, with the rest looked up from reference TRBV2 and TRBJ1-2, is EPEVTQTPSHQVTQMGQEVILRCVPISNHLYFYWYRQILGQKVEFLVSFYNNEISEKSEIFDDQFSVERPDGSNFTLKIRSTKLEDSAMYFCASRHETGLANGYTFGSGTRLTVV.

V is TRBV11-2 and J is TRBJ1-2; the D gene is possibly TRBD1 (5 bases). The CDR3 sequence is 15 residues long. Trimming stripped 2 bases from V and 0 bases from J, with 10 bases between. CDR1 and CDR2 (germline): SGHAT, FQNNGV. CDR3 sequence (DNA): TGTGCCAGCAGCTTAAGGACATCCGCTAACTATGGCTACACCTTC. Translating gives CASSLRTSANYGYTF.

The rearrangement uses TRBV7-2 and TRBJ2-3, with TRBD1 matching 11 bases. Germline lookup yields CDR1 SGHTA and CDR2 FQGNSA. V dropped 5 bases and J dropped 5; count of bases not matched to a gene: 12. The CDR3 totals 17 residues. CDR3 bases: TGTGCCAGCAGCCCAGCCGGGGGCGGGACAGGGGGAGATACGCAGTATTTT. Residues: CASSPAGGGTGGDTQYF.

The chain combines TRBV7-8 with TRBJ1-2, with TRBD1 as a possible D gene (5 bases). CDR1 and CDR2 (germline): SGHVS, FQNEAQ. The CDR3 is made up of 12 amino acids. The V and J ends lost 5 bases and 4 bases respectively, with 8 bases between them. The CDR3 bases are TGTGCCAGCAGCCCCCAGGGCTATGGCTACACCTTC. Translating gives CASSPQGYGYTF.

This clone was observed once. V gene TRBV7-9 combines with J gene TRBJ2-3, with TRBD2 matching 16 bases. V trimming: 5 bases; J trimming: 5 bases; junction bases outside the gene matches: 4. CDR1 is SEHNR, CDR2 FQNEAQ, per germline (reference sequence). There are 16 residues in the CDR3. The CDR3 DNA follows: TGTGCCAGCAGCCCGGGACTAGCGGGGGGGCTAGATACGCAGTATTTT. It translates to CASSPGLAGGLDTQYF.

This chain links TRBV4-2 with TRBJ1-2; 8 nucleotides match TRBD1. J was trimmed by 6 bases and V by 0 bases; bases with no gene match: 6. The CDR3 sequence is 15 residues long. The germline CDR1 and CDR2 sequences are LGHNA and YNFKEQ. The CDR3 region has the DNA TGTGCCAGCAGCCAAGATTTGCAGGGGGCGGATGGCTACACCTTC. It is translated as CASSQDLQGADGYTF.